The rows below give T cell receptor beta chains drawn from one sample of a study of blood T cell repertoires in COVID-19. TCRdb keeps only in-frame clones here, not all; method: immunoSEQ multiplex PCR. The top ten clones hold about 29% of a sample with some 120,000 clones, 85% to 90% of them seen once. Sequenced sample: peripheral blood. The receptor set was obtained from a man between 65 and 85 years old with active or convalescent COVID-19. CDR3s include the opening cysteine and the closing phenylalanine or tryptophan. The D gene is left open where the match is weak. Size is stated for part of the rows, as once, few or many counts, or as a class when the clone is expanded.

>once|NA|TRBJ2-7|TRBV5-1
TGCGCCAGCAGCTTGGGGACAGCCACCTACGAGCAGTACTTC
CASSLGTATYEQYF
>NA|TRBD1|TRBJ1-4|TRBV6-5
TGTGCCAGCAGTTACTCGTGGGGACAGGGGGGCGAAAAACTGTTTTTT
CASSYSWGQGGEKLFF
>NA|NA|TRBJ1-2|TRBV6-1
TGTGCCAGCAGTGAAATATTGGGACTGGGCAGCAGCTACACCTTC
CASSEILGLGSSYTF
>NA|NA|TRBJ1-1|TRBV5-1
TGCGCCAGCAGCCCGGTTGCCACTAACACTGAAGCTTTCTTT
CASSPVATNTEAFF
>NA|TRBD2|TRBJ2-1|TRBV4-1
TGCGCCAGCAGCCAAACCCCCGGGGCTAGCGGGACTAACAATGAGCAGTTCTTC
CASSQTPGASGTNNEQFF
>few|TRBD2|TRBJ2-1|TRBV5-1
TGCGCCAGCAGCTTCCGGGACTACTCCTACAATGAGCAGTTCTTC
CASSFRDYSYNEQFF
>NA|NA|TRBJ1-2|TRBV11-2
TGTGCCAGCAGCTTAGGGGTTGGGGGGTTGGCGGGCTACACCTTC
CASSLGVGGLAGYTF
>once|NA|TRBJ2-1|TRBV18
TGTGCCAGCTCACCAGGGCCACCCGAAACGGATGAGCAGTTCTTC
CASSPGPPETDEQFF
>NA|TRBD1|TRBJ2-3|TRBV10-2
TGCGCCAGCAGACCCGGGACAGGGGGTCTCACAGATACGCAGTATTTT
CASRPGTGGLTDTQYF
>NA|TRBD2|TRBJ2-5|TRBV18
TGTGCCAGCTCACCGGTCGATTTGGCGGGGGAAGAGACCCAGTACTTC
CASSPVDLAGEETQYF
>NA|TRBD2|TRBJ2-2|TRBV10-3
TGTGCCATCAGGAGACTAGCGGGAGGGGCCACCGGGGAGCTGTTTTTT
CAIRRLAGGATGELFF
>NA|NA|TRBJ1-4|TRBV27
TGTGCCAGCAGTTTATCCCTCCTACAGGCGGGGAGTGAAAAACTGTTTTTT
CASSLSLLQAGSEKLFF
>NA|NA|TRBJ2-7|TRBV6-5
TGTGCCAGCCGCCCCGGACTAACGTCATACGAGCAGTACTTC
CASRPGLTSYEQYF
>NA|NA|TRBJ1-5|TRBV2
TGTGCCAGCCGAGAGCAGGTCCTTAGCAATCAGCCCCAGCATTTT
CASREQVLSNQPQHF
>NA|NA|TRBJ2-1|TRBV27
TGTGCCAGCAGTATATCTGCCTACTACAATGAGCAGTTCTTC
CASSISAYYNEQFF
>NA|NA|TRBJ1-5|TRBV28
TGTGCCAGCACCCTGGACAGAAGCAATCAGCCCCAGCATTTT
CASTLDRSNQPQHF
>NA|NA|TRBJ2-1|TRBV6-6
TGTGCCAGCCGAGGGCAGAATGAGCAGTTCTTC
CASRGQNEQFF
>once|NA|TRBJ2-2|TRBV27
TGTGCCAGCAGTATCAGGGTTTCCGGGGAGCTGTTTTTT
CASSIRVSGELFF
>NA|TRBD1|TRBJ2-7|TRBV27
TGTGCCAGCGGACTGACAGGGGGCGCGAAATACGAGCAGTACTTC
CASGLTGGAKYEQYF
>NA|TRBD1|TRBJ2-7|TRBV19
TGTGCCAGTAGTACACAGGGGGGACTCTACGAGCAGTACTTC
CASSTQGGLYEQYF
>NA|NA|TRBJ2-1|TRBV6-1
TGTGCCAGCAGTGAAGCCCGGGAGAATGAGCAGTTCTTC
CASSEARENEQFF